This TCR beta chain was identified in a study of blood T cells in healthy people across ages. Regarding the study as a whole: Donor CMV status, an unknown factor, possibly confounded changes in expanded clonotypes. Naive and antigen-experienced cells could not be conclusively compared, given unsorted PBMCs.

V was pared by 5 bases and J by 6 bases, with 18 bases between. Germline assignment: CDR1 SEHNR and CDR2 FQNEAQ (reference sequence). The CDR3 spans 15 residues. The second PCR ran roughly 6 to 11 cycles with a sample-barcoded 5' primer and J-beta primers. A single record per CDR3 protein comes from TCRdb applying MiXCR to the 5' RACE reads. This sample yields under 1 million distinct CDR3 sequences, of which 40% to 50% are seen a single time; roughly 19% belongs to the top ten. Concerning this clonotype itself: What it recognizes is unknown.

This TCR derives from a man between 60 and 75 years old in good health. Sample: blood. The chain carries TRBV7-9 and TRBJ2-3, with a weak D call TRBD1 (7 bases). The CDR3 bases are TGTGCCAGCAGCGTAGACAGGGATGGAGGGGATACGCAGTATTTT. This codes for CASSVDRDGGDTQYF.